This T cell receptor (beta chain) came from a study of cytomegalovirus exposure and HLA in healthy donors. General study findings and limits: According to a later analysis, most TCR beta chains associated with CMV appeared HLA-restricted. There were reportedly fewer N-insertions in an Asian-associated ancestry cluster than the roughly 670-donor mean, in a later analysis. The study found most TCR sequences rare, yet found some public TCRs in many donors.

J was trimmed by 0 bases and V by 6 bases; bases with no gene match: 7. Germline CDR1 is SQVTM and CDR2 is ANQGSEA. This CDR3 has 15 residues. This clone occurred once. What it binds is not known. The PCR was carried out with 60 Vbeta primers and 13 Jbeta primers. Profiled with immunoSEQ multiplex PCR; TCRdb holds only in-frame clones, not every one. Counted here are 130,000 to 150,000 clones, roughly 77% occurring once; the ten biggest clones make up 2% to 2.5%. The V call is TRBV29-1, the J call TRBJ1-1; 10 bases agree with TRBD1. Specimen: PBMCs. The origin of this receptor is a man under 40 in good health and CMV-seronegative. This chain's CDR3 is CSVGRTGGVNTEAFF. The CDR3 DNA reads TGCAGCGTGGGCAGGACAGGGGGTGTGAACACTGAAGCTTTCTTT. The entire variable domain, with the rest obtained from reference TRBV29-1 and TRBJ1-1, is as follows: SAVISQKPSRDICQRGTSLTIQCQVDSQVTMMFWYRQQPGQSLTLIATANQGSEATYESGFVIDKFPISRPNLTFSTLTVSNMSPEDSSIYLCSVGRTGGVNTEAFFGQGTRLTVV.